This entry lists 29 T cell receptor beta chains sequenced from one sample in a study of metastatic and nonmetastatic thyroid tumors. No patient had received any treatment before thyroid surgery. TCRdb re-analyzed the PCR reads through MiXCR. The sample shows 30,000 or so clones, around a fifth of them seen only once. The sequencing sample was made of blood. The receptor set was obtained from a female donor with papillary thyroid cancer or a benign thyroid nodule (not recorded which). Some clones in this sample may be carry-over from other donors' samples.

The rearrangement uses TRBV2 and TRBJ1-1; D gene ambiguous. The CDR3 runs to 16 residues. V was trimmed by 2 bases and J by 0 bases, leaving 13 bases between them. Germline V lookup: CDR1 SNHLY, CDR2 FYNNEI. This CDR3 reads CASSESQANMNTEAFF. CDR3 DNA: TGTGCCAGCAGTGAATCTCAGGCTAATATGAACACTGAAGCTTTCTTT.

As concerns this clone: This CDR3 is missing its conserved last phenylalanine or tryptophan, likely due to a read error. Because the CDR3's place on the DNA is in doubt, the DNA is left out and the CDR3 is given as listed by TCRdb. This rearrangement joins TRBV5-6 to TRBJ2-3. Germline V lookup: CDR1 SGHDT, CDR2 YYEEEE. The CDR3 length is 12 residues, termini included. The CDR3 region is CASSFTENTLYL.

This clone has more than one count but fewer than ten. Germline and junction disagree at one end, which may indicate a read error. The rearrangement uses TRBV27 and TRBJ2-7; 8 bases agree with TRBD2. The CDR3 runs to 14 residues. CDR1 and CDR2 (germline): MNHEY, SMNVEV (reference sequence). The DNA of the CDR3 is TGTACCAGCAGAAGAACGGGGGGGAGCTACGAGCAGTACTTC. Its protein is CTSRRTGGSYEQYF.

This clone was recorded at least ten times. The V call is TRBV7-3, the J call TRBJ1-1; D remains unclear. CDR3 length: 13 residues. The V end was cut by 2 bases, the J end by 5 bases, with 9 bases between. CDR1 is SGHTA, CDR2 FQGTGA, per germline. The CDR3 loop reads CASSLGPETEAFF. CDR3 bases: TGTGCCAGCAGCTTAGGTCCGGAGACTGAAGCTTTCTTT.

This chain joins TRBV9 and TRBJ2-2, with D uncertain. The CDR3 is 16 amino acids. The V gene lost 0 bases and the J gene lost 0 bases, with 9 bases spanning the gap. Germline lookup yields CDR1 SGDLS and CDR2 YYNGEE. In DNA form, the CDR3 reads TGTGCCAGCAGCGTAGGGAGTCAGCCGAACACCGGGGAGCTGTTTTTT. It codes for CASSVGSQPNTGELFF.

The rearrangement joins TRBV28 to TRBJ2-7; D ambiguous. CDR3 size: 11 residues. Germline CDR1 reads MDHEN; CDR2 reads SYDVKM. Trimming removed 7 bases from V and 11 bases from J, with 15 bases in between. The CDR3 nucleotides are TGTGCCAGCATGGTAGGGTTAGTAGAGTACTTC. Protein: CASMVGLVEYF.

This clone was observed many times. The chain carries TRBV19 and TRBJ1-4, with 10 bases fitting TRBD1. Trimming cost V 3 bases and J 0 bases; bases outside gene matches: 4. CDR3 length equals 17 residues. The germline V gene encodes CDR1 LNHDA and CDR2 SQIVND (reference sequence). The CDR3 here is CASSIAGTGATNEKLFF. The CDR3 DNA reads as TGTGCCAGTAGTATCGCCGGGACAGGGGCAACTAATGAAAAACTGTTTTTT. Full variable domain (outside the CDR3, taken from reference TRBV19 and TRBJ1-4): DGGITQSPKYLFRKEGQNVTLSCEQNLNHDAMYWYRQDPGQGLRLIYYSQIVNDFQKGDIAEGYSVSREKKESFPLTVTSAQKNPTAFYLCASSIAGTGATNEKLFFGSGTQLSVL.

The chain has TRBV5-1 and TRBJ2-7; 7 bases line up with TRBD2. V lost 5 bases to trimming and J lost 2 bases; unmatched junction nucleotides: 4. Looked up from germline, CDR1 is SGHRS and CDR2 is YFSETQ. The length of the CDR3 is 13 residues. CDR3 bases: TGCGCCAGCAGAGAGGGACTAACCTACGAGCAGTACTTC. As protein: CASREGLTYEQYF. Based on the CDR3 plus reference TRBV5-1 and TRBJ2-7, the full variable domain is KAGVTQTPRYLIKTRGQQVTLSCSPISGHRSVSWYQQTPGQGLQFLFEYFSETQRNKGNFPGRFSGRQFSNSRSEMNVSTLELGDSALYLCASREGLTYEQYFGPGTRLTVT.

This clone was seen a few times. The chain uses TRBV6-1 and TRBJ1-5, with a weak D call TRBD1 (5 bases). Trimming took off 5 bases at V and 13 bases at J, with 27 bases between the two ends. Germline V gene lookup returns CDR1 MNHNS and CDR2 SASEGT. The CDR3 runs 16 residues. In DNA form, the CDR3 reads TGTGCCAGCAGTCGTTCCCGGGGGGTGGCCGCCGTGGATCAGCATTTT. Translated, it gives CASSRSRGVAAVDQHF.

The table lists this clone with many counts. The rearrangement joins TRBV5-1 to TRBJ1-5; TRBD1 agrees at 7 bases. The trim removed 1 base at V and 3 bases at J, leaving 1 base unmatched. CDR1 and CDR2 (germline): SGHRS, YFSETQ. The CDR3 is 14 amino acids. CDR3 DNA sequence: TGCGCCAGCAGCTTGACAGGGGACAATCAGCCCCAGCATTTT. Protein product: CASSLTGDNQPQHF.

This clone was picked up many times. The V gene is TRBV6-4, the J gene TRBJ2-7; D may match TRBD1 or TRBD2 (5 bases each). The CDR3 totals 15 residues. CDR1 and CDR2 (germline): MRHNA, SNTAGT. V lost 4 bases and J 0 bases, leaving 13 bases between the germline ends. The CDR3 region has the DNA TGTGCCAGCAGTGCCGAGGGGACGGACTCCTACGAGCAGTACTTC. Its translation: CASSAEGTDSYEQYF.

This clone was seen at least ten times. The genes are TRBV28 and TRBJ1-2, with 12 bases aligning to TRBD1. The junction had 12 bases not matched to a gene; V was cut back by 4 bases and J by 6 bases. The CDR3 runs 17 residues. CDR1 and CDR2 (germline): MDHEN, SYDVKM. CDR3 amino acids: CASSSKGDRGRRNGYTF. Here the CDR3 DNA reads TGTGCCAGCAGTTCAAAAGGGGACAGGGGGCGACGCAATGGCTACACCTTC.

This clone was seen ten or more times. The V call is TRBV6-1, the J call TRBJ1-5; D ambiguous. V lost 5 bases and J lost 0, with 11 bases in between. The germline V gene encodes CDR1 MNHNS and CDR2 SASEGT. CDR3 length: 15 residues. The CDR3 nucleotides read TGTGCCAGCAGTTCCCGTAAGGGTAGCAATCAGCCCCAGCATTTT. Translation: CASSSRKGSNQPQHF.

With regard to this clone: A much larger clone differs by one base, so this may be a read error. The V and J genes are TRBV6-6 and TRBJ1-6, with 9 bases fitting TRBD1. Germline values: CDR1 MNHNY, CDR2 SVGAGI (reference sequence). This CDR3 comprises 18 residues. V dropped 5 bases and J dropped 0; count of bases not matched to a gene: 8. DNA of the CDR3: TGTGCCAGCAGTCCACGGGACAGGGAGAACTCCTATAATTCACCCCTCCACTTT. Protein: CASSPRDRENSYNSPLHF.

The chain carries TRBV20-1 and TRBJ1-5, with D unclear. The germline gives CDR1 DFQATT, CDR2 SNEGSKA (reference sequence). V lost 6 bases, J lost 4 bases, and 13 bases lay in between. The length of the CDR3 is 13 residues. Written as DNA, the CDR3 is TGCAGTGCCCGGTCCCTGGGAAATCAGCCCCAGCATTTT. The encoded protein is CSARSLGNQPQHF.

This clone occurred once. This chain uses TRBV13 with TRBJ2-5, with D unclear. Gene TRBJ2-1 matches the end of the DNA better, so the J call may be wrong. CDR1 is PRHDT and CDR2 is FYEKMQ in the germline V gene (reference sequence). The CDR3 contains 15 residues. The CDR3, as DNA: TGTGCCAGCAGCTTGGGATCGGTCGGAGACGATGAGCAGTTCTTC. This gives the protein CASSLGSVGDDEQFF.

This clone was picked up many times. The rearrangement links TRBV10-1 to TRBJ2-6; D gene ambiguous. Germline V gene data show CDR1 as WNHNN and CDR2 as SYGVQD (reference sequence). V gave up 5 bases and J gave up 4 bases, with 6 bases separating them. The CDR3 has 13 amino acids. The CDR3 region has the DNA TGCGCCAGCAGTACGGACGGGGCCAACGTCCTGACTTTC. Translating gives CASSTDGANVLTF.

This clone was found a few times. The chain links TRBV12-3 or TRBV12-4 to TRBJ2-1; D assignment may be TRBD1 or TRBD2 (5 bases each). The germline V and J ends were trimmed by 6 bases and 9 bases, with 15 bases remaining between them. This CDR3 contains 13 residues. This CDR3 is CASSRDQMGEQFF. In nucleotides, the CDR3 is TGTGCCAGCAGCCGGGACCAAATGGGTGAGCAGTTCTTC.

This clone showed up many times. CDR3 sequence: CASSLGRGGNEQFF. CDR3 in DNA: TGTGCCAGCAGCTTGGGCAGGGGAGGCAATGAGCAGTTCTTC. This rearrangement joins TRBV5-8 to TRBJ2-1; D tentatively reads TRBD1 or TRBD2 (6 bases each). V dropped 0 bases and J dropped 6 bases, with 10 bases sitting between them. CDR3 size: 14 residues. Germline V gene sequence: CDR1 SGHTS, CDR2 YDEGEE.

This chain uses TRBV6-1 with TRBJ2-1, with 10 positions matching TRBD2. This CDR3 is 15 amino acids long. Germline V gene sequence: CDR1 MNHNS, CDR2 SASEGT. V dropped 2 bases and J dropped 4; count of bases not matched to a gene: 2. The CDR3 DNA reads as TGTGCCAGCAGTGAAAGGACTAGCGGATACAATGAGCAGTTCTTC. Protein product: CASSERTSGYNEQFF.

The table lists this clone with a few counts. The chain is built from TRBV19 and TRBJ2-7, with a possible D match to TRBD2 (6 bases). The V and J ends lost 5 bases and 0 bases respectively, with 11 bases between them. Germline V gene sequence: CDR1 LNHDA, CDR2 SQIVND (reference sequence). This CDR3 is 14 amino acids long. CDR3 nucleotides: TGTGCCAGTAGTGGCGGGGAGTTCTCCTACGAGCAGTACTTC. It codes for CASSGGEFSYEQYF.

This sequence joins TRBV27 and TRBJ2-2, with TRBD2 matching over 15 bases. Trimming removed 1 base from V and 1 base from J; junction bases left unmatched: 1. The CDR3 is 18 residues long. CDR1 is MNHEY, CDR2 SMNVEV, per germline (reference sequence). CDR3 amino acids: CASSLLGLAGGNTGELFF. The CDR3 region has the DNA TGTGCCAGCAGTTTATTGGGACTAGCGGGGGGGAACACCGGGGAGCTGTTTTTT.

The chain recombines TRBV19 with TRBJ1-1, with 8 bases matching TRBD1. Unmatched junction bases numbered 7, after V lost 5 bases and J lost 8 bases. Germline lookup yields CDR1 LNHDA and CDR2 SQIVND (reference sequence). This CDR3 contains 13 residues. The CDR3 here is CASSPRDRYEAFF. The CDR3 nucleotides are TGTGCCAGTAGTCCCCGGGACAGGTACGAAGCTTTCTTT.

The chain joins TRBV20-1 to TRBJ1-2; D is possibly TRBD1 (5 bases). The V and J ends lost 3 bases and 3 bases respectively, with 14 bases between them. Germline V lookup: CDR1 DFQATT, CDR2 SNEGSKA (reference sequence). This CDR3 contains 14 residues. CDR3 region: CSARGYRPDYGYTF. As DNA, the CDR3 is TGCAGTGCTAGGGGGTACAGGCCGGACTATGGCTACACCTTC.

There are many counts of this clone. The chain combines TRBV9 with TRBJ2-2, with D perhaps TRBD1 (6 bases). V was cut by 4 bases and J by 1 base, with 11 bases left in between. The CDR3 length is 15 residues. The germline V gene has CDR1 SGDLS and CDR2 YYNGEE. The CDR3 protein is CASSMRQENTGELFF. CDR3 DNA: TGTGCCAGCAGCATGCGACAGGAGAACACCGGGGAGCTGTTTTTT. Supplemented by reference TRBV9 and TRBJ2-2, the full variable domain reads DSGVTQTPKHLITATGQRVTLRCSPRSGDLSVYWYQQSLDQGLQFLIQYYNGEERAKGNILERFSAQQFPDLHSELNLSSLELGDSALYFCASSMRQENTGELFFGEGSRLTVL.

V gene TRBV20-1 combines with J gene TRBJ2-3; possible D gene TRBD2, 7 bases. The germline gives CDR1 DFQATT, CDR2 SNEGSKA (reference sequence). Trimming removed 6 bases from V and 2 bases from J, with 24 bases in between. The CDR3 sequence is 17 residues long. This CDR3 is CSAHGGRGGLHTDTQYF. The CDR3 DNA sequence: TGCAGTGCGCACGGGGGGCGCGGCGGTCTTCACACAGATACGCAGTATTTT.

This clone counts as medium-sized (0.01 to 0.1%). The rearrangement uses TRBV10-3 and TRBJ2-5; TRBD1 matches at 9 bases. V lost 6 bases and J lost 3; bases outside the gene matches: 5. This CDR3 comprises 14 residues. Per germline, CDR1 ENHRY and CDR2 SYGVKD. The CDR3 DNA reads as TGTGCCATCAGCCACCGGACAGGGGAAGAGACCCAGTACTTC. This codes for CAISHRTGEETQYF.

The CDR3 here is CASTAPGPWGEQFF. The CDR3 DNA reads TGTGCCAGCACCGCTCCGGGACCATGGGGTGAGCAGTTCTTC. This chain uses TRBV6-2 or TRBV6-3 with TRBJ2-1; D may match TRBD1 or TRBD2 (5 bases each). V was clipped by 7 bases and J by 9 bases, with 19 bases between them. The CDR3 is 14 residues long. Germline CDR1 reads MNHEY; CDR2 reads SVGEGT.

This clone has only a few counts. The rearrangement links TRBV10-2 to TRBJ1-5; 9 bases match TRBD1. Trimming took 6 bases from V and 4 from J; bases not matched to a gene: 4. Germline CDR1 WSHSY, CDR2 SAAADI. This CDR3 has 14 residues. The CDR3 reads CASSRTGANQPQHF. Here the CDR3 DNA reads TGCGCCAGCAGCAGGACAGGGGCGAATCAGCCCCAGCATTTT.